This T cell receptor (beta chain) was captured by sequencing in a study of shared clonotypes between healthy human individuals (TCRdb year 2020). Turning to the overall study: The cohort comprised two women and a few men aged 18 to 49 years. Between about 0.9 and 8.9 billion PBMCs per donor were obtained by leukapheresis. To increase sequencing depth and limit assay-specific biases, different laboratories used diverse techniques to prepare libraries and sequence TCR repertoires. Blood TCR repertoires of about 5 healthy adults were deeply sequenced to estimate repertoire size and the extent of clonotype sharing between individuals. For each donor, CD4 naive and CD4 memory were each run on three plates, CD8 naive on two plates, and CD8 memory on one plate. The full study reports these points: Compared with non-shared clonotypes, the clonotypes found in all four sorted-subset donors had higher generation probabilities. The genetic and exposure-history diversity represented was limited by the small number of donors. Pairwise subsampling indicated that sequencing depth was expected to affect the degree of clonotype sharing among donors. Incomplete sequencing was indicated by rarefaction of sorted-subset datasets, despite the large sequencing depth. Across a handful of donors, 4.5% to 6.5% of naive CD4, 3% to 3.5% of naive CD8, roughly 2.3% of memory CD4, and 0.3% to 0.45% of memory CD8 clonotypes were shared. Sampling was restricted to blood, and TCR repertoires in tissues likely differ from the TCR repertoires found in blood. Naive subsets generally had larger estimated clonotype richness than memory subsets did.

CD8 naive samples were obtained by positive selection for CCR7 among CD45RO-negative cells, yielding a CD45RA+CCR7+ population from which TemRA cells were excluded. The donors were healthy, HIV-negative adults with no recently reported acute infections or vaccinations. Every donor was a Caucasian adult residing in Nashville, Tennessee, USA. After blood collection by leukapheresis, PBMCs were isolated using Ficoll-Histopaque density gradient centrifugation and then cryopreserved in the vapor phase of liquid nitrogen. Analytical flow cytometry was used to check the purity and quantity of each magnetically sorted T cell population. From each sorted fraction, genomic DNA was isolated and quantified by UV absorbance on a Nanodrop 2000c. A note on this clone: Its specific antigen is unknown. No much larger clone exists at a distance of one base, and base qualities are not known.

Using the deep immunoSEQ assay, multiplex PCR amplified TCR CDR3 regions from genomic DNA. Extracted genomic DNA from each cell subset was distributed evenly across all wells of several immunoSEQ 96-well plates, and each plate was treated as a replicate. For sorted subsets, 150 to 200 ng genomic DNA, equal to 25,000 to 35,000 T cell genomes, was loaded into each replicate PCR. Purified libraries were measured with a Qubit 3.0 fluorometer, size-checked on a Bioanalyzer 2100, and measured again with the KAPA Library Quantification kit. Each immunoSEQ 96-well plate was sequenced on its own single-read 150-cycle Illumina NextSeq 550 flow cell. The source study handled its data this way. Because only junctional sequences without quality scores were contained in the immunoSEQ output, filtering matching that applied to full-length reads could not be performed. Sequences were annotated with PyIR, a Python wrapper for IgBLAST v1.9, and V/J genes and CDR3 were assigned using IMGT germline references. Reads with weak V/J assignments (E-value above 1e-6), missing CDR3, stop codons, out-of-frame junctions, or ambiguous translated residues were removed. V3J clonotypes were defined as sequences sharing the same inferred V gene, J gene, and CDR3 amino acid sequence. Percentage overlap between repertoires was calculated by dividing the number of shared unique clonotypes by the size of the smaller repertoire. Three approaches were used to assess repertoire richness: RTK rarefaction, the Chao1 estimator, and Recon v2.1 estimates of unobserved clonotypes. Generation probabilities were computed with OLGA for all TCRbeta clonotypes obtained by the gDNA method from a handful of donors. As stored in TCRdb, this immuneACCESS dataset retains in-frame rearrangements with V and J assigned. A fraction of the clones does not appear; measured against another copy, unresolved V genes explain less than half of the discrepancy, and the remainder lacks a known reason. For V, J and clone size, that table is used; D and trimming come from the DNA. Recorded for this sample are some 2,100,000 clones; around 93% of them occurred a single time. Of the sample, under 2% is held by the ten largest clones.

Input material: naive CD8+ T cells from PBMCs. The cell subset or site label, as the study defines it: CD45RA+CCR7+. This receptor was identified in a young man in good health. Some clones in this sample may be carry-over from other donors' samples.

The CDR3 region: CASSTQGYTGELFF. The nucleotide sequence is given as TGTGCCAGTAGTACACAGGGATACACCGGGGAGCTGTTTTTT. The rearrangement combines TRBV19 with TRBJ2-2; possibly the D gene is TRBD1, per 6 matching bases. CDR1 is given as LNHDA and CDR2 as SQIVND, both from the germline V gene (reference sequence). The CDR3 runs 14 amino acids, cysteine and phenylalanine included. The entry retains the CDR3 DNA only, 42 bases that are in frame from base 1. V is shortened by 4 bases, J by 3 bases, and the region joining them spans 9 bases.